This TCR beta chain was recovered during a study of cytotoxic CD8 clonotypes in ibrutinib-treated CLL. Study-wide context: Following treatment for a median around twelve months, range 6 to 36, response samples were then taken. Regarding the study as a whole: Baseline clonality exceeded age-matched healthy donors and tracked circulating CD8+ T-cell counts. Timing of sampling differed between sustained-remission and progressing patients.

Notes on this clone: Its antigen is unknown.

The table came from immunoSEQ multiplex PCR; TCRdb's copy has only in-frame clones and leaves some out. This sample has around 50,000 clones, with about 57% found just once. There are 15 residues in the CDR3. V dropped 1 base and J dropped 3 bases, with 12 bases sitting between them. Germline V gene sequence: CDR1 MNHEY, CDR2 SVGAGI. V is TRBV6-5 and J is TRBJ1-2, with D uncertain. Material: PBMCs, obtained after 24 months of ibrutinib treatment. This TCR came from a human donor with chronic lymphocytic leukemia. The CDR3 loop reads CASSYFIITDYGYTF. CDR3 DNA sequence: TGTGCCAGCAGTTACTTCATCATTACGGACTATGGCTACACCTTC.